A single sample gave rise to the 27 T cell receptor beta chains below, sequenced in a study of human T cells and chemical hapten exposure. Sample time point: patch test 1, 2 weeks after DPC sensitization. As to treatment: therapeutic diphenylcyclopropenone sensitization with weekly scalp DPC. TCRdb recomputed calls from the RACE reads with MiXCR, one row per CDR3 protein. This sample has approximately 49,000 distinct CDR3 sequences, with around 9.3% found just once. The input for sequencing was whole blood, taken in connection with sensitization to the hapten diphenylcyclopropenone (DPC). Receptor source: a woman aged 50 to 65 with alopecia areata. Some clones in this sample may be carry-over from other donors' samples.

This chain joins TRBV12-3 or TRBV12-4 and TRBJ2-7, with 11 bases fitting TRBD1. The trim removed 5 bases at V and 3 bases at J, leaving 6 bases unmatched. CDR3 size: 15 residues. CDR3 amino acids: CASSPPGTGGYEQYF. The CDR3 DNA reads TGTGCCAGCAGTCCCCCCGGGACAGGGGGCTACGAGCAGTACTTC.

The chain uses TRBV29-1 and TRBJ2-4, with D perhaps assigned TRBD1 or TRBD2 (5 bases each). V lost 7 bases and J lost 0, with 10 bases in between. This CDR3 has 13 residues. Germline V gene sequence: CDR1 SQVTM, CDR2 ANQGSEA. The chain's CDR3 is CSGGTTAKNIQYF. The CDR3 DNA follows: TGCAGCGGTGGGACGACAGCCAAAAACATTCAGTACTTC.

At least ten counts were recorded for this clonotype. The chain combines TRBV29-1 with TRBJ1-2, with D possibly matching TRBD1 (5 bases). CDR1 is SQVTM, CDR2 ANQGSEA, per germline. V lost 7 bases to trimming and J lost 6 bases, with 12 bases between them. This CDR3 has 11 residues. The CDR3 spells CSAGEGDGYTF. CDR3 bases: TGCAGCGCCGGGGAAGGGGATGGCTACACCTTC.

The chain carries TRBV10-3 and TRBJ2-7; D may correspond to TRBD1 or TRBD2 (5 bases each). Trimming took off 6 bases at V and 1 base at J, with 10 bases between the two ends. The CDR3 spans 13 residues. The germline gives CDR1 ENHRY, CDR2 SYGVKD. CDR3 sequence: CAIRGDGSYEQYF. CDR3 DNA: TGTGCCATCAGGGGGGACGGTTCCTACGAGCAGTACTTC.

In this sample, this clonotype turned up many times. The gene calls are TRBV20-1 and TRBJ2-1; D not certain. CDR3 length equals 14 residues. V was clipped by 0 bases and J by 7 bases, with 13 bases between them. Germline values: CDR1 DFQATT, CDR2 SNEGSKA (reference sequence). For the CDR3, the DNA is TGCAGTGCTAGAGATCTAGGTGCCGGTAATGAGCAGTTCTTC. Its translation: CSARDLGAGNEQFF.

The J gene is TRBJ2-7, the V gene TRBV7-2; 8 bases fit TRBD2. CDR1 is SGHTA, CDR2 FQGNSA, per germline. V lost 5 bases to trimming and J lost 2 bases; unmatched junction nucleotides: 5. The CDR3 consists of 14 residues. The CDR3 DNA follows: TGTGCCAGCAGCATCCCGGGACTAGCCTACGAGCAGTACTTC. Translating gives CASSIPGLAYEQYF. The variable domain in full, with the rest retrieved from reference TRBV7-2 and TRBJ2-7, is GAGVSQSPSNKVTEKGKDVELRCDPISGHTALYWYRQSLGQGLEFLIYFQGNSAPDKSGLPSDRFSAERTGGSVSTLTIQRTQQEDSAVYLCASSIPGLAYEQYFGPGTRLTVT.

Many counts were recorded for this clonotype. The V and J genes are TRBV18 and TRBJ1-1; D is possibly TRBD1 (6 bases). The CDR3 sequence is 14 residues long. V was pared by 4 bases and J by 6 bases, with 15 bases between. Looked up from germline, CDR1 is KGHSH and CDR2 is LQKENI. CDR3 region: CASSLTQGTPEAFF. The CDR3 bases are TGTGCCAGCTCACTAACACAGGGTACCCCTGAAGCTTTCTTT.

This clonotype was found a few times. This chain joins TRBV7-9 and TRBJ2-7; no definite D call. Germline CDR1 SEHNR, CDR2 FQNEAQ (reference sequence). Trimming cost V 5 bases and J 6 bases, with 11 bases left between them. The CDR3 sequence is 12 residues long. The CDR3 protein is CASSQNVGEQYF. The DNA for the CDR3 is TGTGCCAGCAGCCAGAACGTCGGCGAGCAGTACTTC. Supplemented by reference TRBV7-9 and TRBJ2-7, the full variable domain reads DTGVSQNPRHKITKRGQNVTFRCDPISEHNRLYWYRQTLGQGPEFLTYFQNEAQLEKSRLLSDRFSAERPKGSFSTLEIQRTEQGDSAMYLCASSQNVGEQYFGPGTRLTVT.

Ten or more counts support this clonotype. The chain uses TRBV7-9 and TRBJ2-7; D is perhaps TRBD1 (6 bases). The V end lost 5 bases, the J end lost 9 bases, and 17 bases lay between the germline ends. In germline, CDR1 is SEHNR, CDR2 FQNEAQ (reference sequence). This CDR3 contains 13 residues. The CDR3 loop reads CASSLVGGDVQYF. The CDR3 nucleotides read TGTGCCAGCAGCCTCGTAGGGGGAGACGTGCAGTACTTC. Full variable domain (outside the CDR3, taken from reference TRBV7-9 and TRBJ2-7): DTGVSQNPRHKITKRGQNVTFRCDPISEHNRLYWYRQTLGQGPEFLTYFQNEAQLEKSRLLSDRFSAERPKGSFSTLEIQRTEQGDSAMYLCASSLVGGDVQYFGPGTRLTVT.

This CDR3 is CSVARQNTEAFF. The CDR3 nucleotides are TGCAGCGTTGCGAGGCAGAACACTGAAGCTTTCTTT. J is TRBJ1-1 and V is TRBV29-1, with D uncertain. V was shortened by 4 bases and J by 1 base, with 7 bases between the two germline ends. This CDR3 region has 12 residues. Germline-derived CDR1 and CDR2 are SQVTM and ANQGSEA.

At least ten counts were recorded for this clonotype. The chain recombines TRBV29-1 with TRBJ1-3; D gene unclear. The CDR3 spans 14 residues. V was cut by 4 bases and J by 4 bases, with 14 bases left in between. Germline V gene data show CDR1 as SQVTM and CDR2 as ANQGSEA. Written as DNA, the CDR3 is TGCAGCGTTGGATATGCAGGCTTGGGAAACACCATATATTTT. Protein: CSVGYAGLGNTIYF.

This clonotype was detected ten times or more. The gene calls are TRBV11-2 and TRBJ2-1; D not resolved. CDR3 length: 13 amino acids. The V end lost 4 bases, the J end lost 4 bases, and 8 bases lay between the germline ends. Germline values: CDR1 SGHAT, CDR2 FQNNGV. CDR3 DNA sequence: TGTGCCAGCAGCTCGACCCAGTACAATGAGCAGTTCTTC. This sequence encodes CASSSTQYNEQFF.

This clonotype was recorded at least ten times. The V and J genes are TRBV14 and TRBJ2-5; 7 bases map to TRBD1. V lost 4 bases and J lost 13; bases outside the gene matches: 6. In germline, CDR1 is SGHDN, CDR2 FVKESK. The CDR3 has 11 residues. The CDR3 sequence: CASSRGQARYF. As DNA, the CDR3 is TGTGCCAGCAGCCGCGGACAGGCTAGGTACTTC.

This chain uses TRBV9 with TRBJ2-5; 10 bases fit TRBD2. V was clipped by 3 bases and J by 5 bases; unmatched bases: 7. Looked up from germline, CDR1 is SGDLS and CDR2 is YYNGEE. The CDR3 is made up of 15 amino acids. The DNA for the CDR3 is TGTGCCAGCAGCGGAGGGCTAGCGGGAGAGGAGACCCAGTACTTC. Its protein product is CASSGGLAGEETQYF.

V and J are TRBV7-2 and TRBJ2-7; the match to TRBD2 covers 8 bases. The V and J ends lost 8 bases and 4 bases, in that order; junction bases with no gene match: 4. There are 12 residues in the CDR3. Per the germline V gene, CDR1 is SGHTA and CDR2 is FQGNSA. The CDR3 protein is CASGGRKYEQYF. CDR3 sequence (DNA): TGTGCCAGCGGCGGGAGGAAGTACGAGCAGTACTTC.

In this sample, this clonotype turned up many times. The chain employs TRBV6-1 and TRBJ2-6; D gene unclear. Germline V lookup: CDR1 MNHNS, CDR2 SASEGT. V lost 5 bases to trimming and J lost 0 bases, with 8 bases between them. The CDR3 loop spans 15 amino acids. CDR3: CASSPGSSGANVLTF. CDR3 nucleotide sequence: TGTGCCAGCAGTCCTGGAAGCTCTGGGGCCAACGTCCTGACTTTC.

This clonotype was counted at least ten times. The chain is built from TRBV7-6 and TRBJ2-5; possible D gene TRBD2, 5 bases. Germline V gene sequence: CDR1 SGHVS, CDR2 FNYEAQ. V was clipped by 2 bases and J by 0 bases, with 10 bases between them. The CDR3 consists of 15 residues. CDR3 amino acids: CASSLNQRDQETQYF. The DNA of the CDR3 is TGTGCCAGCAGCTTAAATCAGAGGGACCAAGAGACCCAGTACTTC.

This clonotype turned up a few times. V is TRBV6-1 and J is TRBJ2-5, with D hard to call. Between the trimmed V and J ends, which lost 3 bases and 8 bases, there was a span of 7 bases. The CDR3 spans 11 residues. Germline lookup yields CDR1 MNHNS and CDR2 SASEGT. The CDR3 sequence: CASSDLITQYF. In DNA form, the CDR3 reads TGTGCCAGCAGTGATCTGATCACCCAGTACTTC.

This clonotype came up once. The chain employs TRBV29-1 and TRBJ2-7, with D maybe TRBD1 (6 bases). Germline assignment: CDR1 SQVTM and CDR2 ANQGSEA. This CDR3 has 12 residues. Trimming took 0 bases from V and 4 from J, leaving 7 bases between them. The DNA of the CDR3 is TGCAGCGTTGAAGAGGACAGTTACGAGCAGTACTTC. It yields the protein CSVEEDSYEQYF.

This clonotype occurred many times. The chain employs TRBV7-9 and TRBJ1-5; D is possibly TRBD1 (6 bases). The CDR3 extends over 14 amino acids. Trimming took 2 bases from V and 5 from J, leaving 10 bases between them. Germline V gene sequence: CDR1 SEHNR, CDR2 FQNEAQ (reference sequence). Here the CDR3 reads CASSLSAGDQPQHF. The CDR3 DNA follows: TGTGCCAGCAGCTTATCGGCAGGGGATCAGCCCCAGCATTTT. The variable domain in full, with the rest retrieved from reference TRBV7-9 and TRBJ1-5, is DTGVSQNPRHKITKRGQNVTFRCDPISEHNRLYWYRQTLGQGPEFLTYFQNEAQLEKSRLLSDRFSAERPKGSFSTLEIQRTEQGDSAMYLCASSLSAGDQPQHFGDGTRLSIL.

This clonotype has a count of ten or more. CDR3 sequence: CASSPKGQRHNEQFF. CDR3 coding DNA: TGTGCCAGCAGCCCGAAGGGACAGAGACACAATGAGCAGTTCTTC. The rearrangement uses TRBV9 and TRBJ2-1; 7 bases are shared with TRBD1. The CDR3 sequence is 15 residues long. V lost 4 bases and J lost 5; bases outside the gene matches: 9. Germline V CDR1 and CDR2: SGDLS, YYNGEE.

This clonotype is judged medium-sized. This sequence joins TRBV20-1 and TRBJ1-1, with 8 bases identical to TRBD1. This CDR3 has 14 amino acids. CDR1 DFQATT and CDR2 SNEGSKA come from the germline V gene (reference sequence). V lost 0 bases and J lost 4; bases outside the gene matches: 4. CDR3 sequence reads: CSARDDRGFTEAFF. The CDR3 DNA reads TGCAGTGCTAGAGACGACAGGGGATTCACTGAAGCTTTCTTT.

The chain recombines TRBV18 with TRBJ2-1; D ambiguous. The germline CDR1 and CDR2 sequences are KGHSH and LQKENI. V lost 3 bases and J lost 4, with 13 bases in between. The CDR3 is 15 residues long. CDR3 protein: CASSPLSVGYNEQFF. The CDR3, as DNA: TGTGCCAGCTCACCCCTCTCGGTGGGGTACAATGAGCAGTTCTTC.

This clonotype was observed at least ten times. The chain joins TRBV29-1 to TRBJ2-7; D is unclear. The V gene's germline CDR1 is SQVTM and CDR2 ANQGSEA. Trimming stripped 3 bases from V and 3 bases from J, with 15 bases between. The CDR3 loop spans 14 amino acids. CDR3 DNA: TGCAGCGTTGAGGTGAGCGAATCAGACTACGAGCAGTACTTC. Its protein product is CSVEVSESDYEQYF.

At least ten counts were recorded for this clonotype. CDR3 protein: CASSVEDFGGDEQFF. In nucleotides, the CDR3 is TGTGCCAGCAGCGTAGAAGATTTTGGTGGCGATGAGCAGTTCTTC. V gene TRBV9 combines with J gene TRBJ2-1; unclear D gene. The CDR3 runs 15 residues. Trimming took 0 bases from V and 8 from J, leaving 15 bases between them. Germline V CDR1 and CDR2: SGDLS, YYNGEE.

This clonotype occurred a few times. The chain uses TRBV5-1 and TRBJ1-1, with unresolved D. This CDR3 comprises 15 residues. Germline V gene lookup returns CDR1 SGHRS and CDR2 YFSETQ. Trimming left V 0 bases short and J 0 bases short, with 9 bases between. The CDR3 coding sequence is TGCGCCAGCAGCTTGGCTCGGGAATTGAACACTGAAGCTTTCTTT. Translated, it gives CASSLARELNTEAFF. The variable domain in full, completed from reference TRBV5-1 and TRBJ1-1, reads KAGVTQTPRYLIKTRGQQVTLSCSPISGHRSVSWYQQTPGQGLQFLFEYFSETQRNKGNFPGRFSGRQFSNSRSEMNVSTLELGDSALYLCASSLARELNTEAFFGQGTRLTVV.

As for this clonotype: A much larger clone is a single base away; this may be a read error. The chain recombines TRBV25-1 with TRBJ1-1; a weak D match, TRBD1 (5 bases). Germline values: CDR1 MGHDK, CDR2 SYGVNS. The CDR3 consists of 14 residues. CDR3 DNA: TGTGTCAGCAAAGGGGCGGGGGAAACCACTGAAGCTTTCTTT. It encodes CVSKGAGETTEAFF.